A single sample gave rise to the 30 T cell receptor beta chains below, sequenced in a study of T cells in women clearing cervical HPV infection. TCRdb's copy holds only in-frame clones and misses some; the assay was immunoSEQ multiplex PCR. The sample has roughly 20,000 clones. The specimen sequenced was blood buffy coat. The receptors derive from a woman between 18 and 69 years old with a cervical HPV16 infection that either progressed to CIN3+ or cleared (not recorded which).

Of note for this clone: The read ends 3 residues early relative to the CDR3; the germline J gene fills the gap. The chain joins TRBV7-3 to TRBJ1-1; D is perhaps TRBD1 (5 bases). Trimming removed 0 bases at V and 4 bases at J, with 9 bases between. There are 14 residues in the CDR3. Germline CDR1 and CDR2: SGHTA and FQGTGA. Incomplete CDR3 DNA: TGTGCCAGCAGCTTAACCAGGGAGAGCACTGAA. Its translation is CASSLTRESTE. From start to end, the CDR3 is CASSLTRESTEAFF.

To note about this clone: The sequenced fragment ends 3 residues before the CDR3 boundary, so the rest is inferred from the germline J gene. The V and J genes are TRBV5-1 and TRBJ2-1, with D possibly matching TRBD2 (5 bases). CDR1 is SGHRS, CDR2 YFSETQ, per germline. The CDR3 covers 16 residues. Trimming took 4 bases from V and 0 from J, leaving 14 bases between them. CDR3 bases read: TGCGCCAGCAGCATGGACGGGGTAAGCTCCTACAATGAG. This translates into CASSMDGVSSYNE. The entire CDR3 reads CASSMDGVSSYNEQFF.

Concerning this clone: The read is 3 residues too short to cover the CDR3 end, so that end is filled in from the germline J gene. The genes are TRBV6-2 or TRBV6-3 and TRBJ1-5, with 8 bases matching TRBD1. CDR3 length equals 16 residues. CDR1 MNHEY and CDR2 SVGEGT come from the germline V gene. Unmatched junction bases numbered 11, after V lost 6 bases and J lost 4 bases. The CDR3 spells CASRRPGGIRNQPQHF. The sequenced part of the CDR3 DNA is TGTGCCAGCAGACGCCCAGGGGGCATTAGAAATCAGCCC.

Concerning this clone: The read ends 3 residues before the CDR3 terminus; that terminus is restored from the germline J gene. The chain is built from TRBV7-2 and TRBJ2-7; TRBD2 aligns across 9 bases. CDR1 is SGHTA, CDR2 FQGNSA, per germline. After removal of 4 bases from V and 5 bases from J, the junction contained 3 bases not matched to a gene. The CDR3 consists of 13 residues. The CDR3 is CASSSGLANEQYF. The covered CDR3 bases are TGTGCCAGCAGCTCGGGACTAGCTAACGAG.

Comments on this clone: The read terminates 3 residues ahead of where the CDR3 ends, so the germline J gene completes it. The V call is TRBV29-1, the J call TRBJ2-1, with 7 bases fitting TRBD1. This CDR3 comprises 16 residues. Per the germline V gene, CDR1 is SQVTM and CDR2 is ANQGSEA. The V gene end was trimmed by 0 bases and the J gene end by 0 bases; junction bases not matched to a gene: 5. The sequenced CDR3 bases are TGCAGCGTTGAAGAAAAAAGGGGGCGCTCCTACAATGAG. This encodes CSVEEKRGRSYNE. The CDR3 in its entirety is CSVEEKRGRSYNEQFF.

Points on this clone: The sequenced fragment ends 3 residues before the CDR3 boundary, so the rest is inferred from the germline J gene. The rearrangement uses TRBV19 and TRBJ1-4, with D possibly matching TRBD1 (5 bases). Germline loops: CDR1 LNHDA, CDR2 SQIVND (reference sequence). The CDR3 spans 15 residues. The CDR3 DNA, read in part, is TGTGCCAGTAATGCGGGGCGGGGATATAATTCACCA. It translates to CASNAGRGYNSP. The full CDR3 protein is CASNAGRGYNSPLFF. The entire variable domain, with the rest obtained from reference TRBV19 and TRBJ1-4, is as follows: DGGITQSPKYLFRKEGQNVTLSCEQNLNHDAMYWYRQDPGQGLRLIYYSQIVNDFQKGDIAEGYSVSREKKESFPLTVTSAQKNPTAFYLCASNAGRGYNSPLFFGSGTQLSVL.

In the case of this clone: The sequence runs out 3 residues before the end of the CDR3; the remainder is reconstructed from the germline J gene. The chain couples TRBV14 to TRBJ1-2; TRBD1 matches 7 bases. Germline V gives CDR1 SGHDN, CDR2 FVKESK. This CDR3 has 13 residues. Losses at the gene ends were 4 bases for V and 3 bases for J; bases not matched to a gene: 2. CDR3 DNA, as far as it was read: TGTGCCAGCAGCCCCGGGACAGACTATGGC. Protein sequence: CASSPGTDYG. The whole CDR3 region reads CASSPGTDYGYTF.

About this clone: The missing CDR3 end, 3 residues past where the read stops, is filled in from the germline J gene. Other DNA sequences in the same sample also yield this CDR3. The rearrangement joins TRBV7-2 to TRBJ1-4; TRBD1 matches at 7 bases. CDR3 length: 15 residues. In germline, CDR1 is SGHTA, CDR2 FQGNSA. V shed 1 base, J shed 5 bases, and the junction held 4 bases outside the gene matches. CDR3 DNA, as far as it was read: TGTGCCAGCAGCTTAGGACAGGGCGGGAATGAAAAA. This gives the protein CASSLGQGGNEK. The full CDR3 protein reads CASSLGQGGNEKLFF.

In the case of this clone: The read terminates 3 residues before the CDR3 end, so the remaining end is supplied by the germline J gene. This chain joins TRBV5-1 and TRBJ1-4; 8 positions match TRBD1. Looked up from germline, CDR1 is SGHRS and CDR2 is YFSETQ. Trimming cost V 3 bases and J 8 bases; bases outside gene matches: 6. CDR3 length equals 14 residues. The CDR3 DNA, read in part, is TGCGCCAGCAGCTCCGGGACAGGAATAGAAAAA. The encoded protein is CASSSGTGIEK. The full CDR3 protein reads CASSSGTGIEKLFF.

As regards this clone: Coverage ceases 3 residues before the CDR3 finishes, and the germline J gene fills in the end. The rearrangement links TRBV2 to TRBJ2-1; 7 bases match TRBD1. Germline-derived CDR1 and CDR2 are SNHLY and FYNNEI. The CDR3 is 14 residues long. The ends lost 6 bases at V and 3 bases at J; junction bases unmatched: 5. CDR3 bases read: TGTGCCAGCAGATTCAGGGGGATCTACAATGAG. As protein: CASRFRGIYNE. The entire CDR3 protein is CASRFRGIYNEQFF.

Regarding this clone: The CDR3 is cut off 3 residues early in the read; its end comes from the germline J gene. The chain joins TRBV20-1 to TRBJ1-3, with 10 bases aligning to TRBD1. V trimming: 3 bases; J trimming: 4 bases; junction bases outside the gene matches: 3. CDR3 length: 14 residues. Germline CDR1 reads DFQATT; CDR2 reads SNEGSKA (reference sequence). The sequenced CDR3 bases are TGCAGTGCTAGTGACAGGGGGCTAGGAAACACC. The encoded protein is CSASDRGLGNT. In full, the CDR3 is CSASDRGLGNTIYF.

Concerning this clone itself: The junction shows a germline mismatch at one end, possibly a read error. Read coverage stops 3 residues before the CDR3 terminus; the germline J gene supplies the remainder. This chain joins TRBV6-2 or TRBV6-3 and TRBJ1-2, with a possible D match to TRBD1 (5 bases). CDR3 size: 13 residues. Germline lookup yields CDR1 MNHEY and CDR2 SVGEGT. CDR3 bases read: TGTGCTAGCAAGTCGGGACTGGCCTACGAC. This translates into CASKSGLAYD. The full CDR3 sequence reads CASKSGLAYDYTF.

As for this clone: Read coverage stops 3 residues before the CDR3 terminus; the germline J gene supplies the remainder. This chain joins TRBV7-3 and TRBJ2-3, with 12 bases fitting TRBD2. The V and J ends lost 6 bases and 8 bases, in that order; junction bases with no gene match: 9. This CDR3 is 15 amino acids long. Germline V lookup: CDR1 SGHTA, CDR2 FQGTGA. The chain's CDR3 is CASSATSGGSLTQYF. The CDR3 bases that were read are TGTGCCAGCAGTGCAACTAGCGGGGGGTCTCTTACG.

About this clone: The read ends 3 residues before the CDR3 terminus; that terminus is restored from the germline J gene. The chain carries TRBV19 and TRBJ2-3; 7 positions agree with TRBD2. V shed 6 bases and J 4 bases; nucleotides not matched to a gene: 4. CDR1 is LNHDA, CDR2 SQIVND, per germline (reference sequence). The CDR3 extends over 13 amino acids. The sequenced CDR3 bases are TGTGCCAGTAGCCCGGGACTATCAGATACG. Amino acid sequence: CASSPGLSDT. Given in full, the CDR3 is CASSPGLSDTQYF. Supplemented by reference TRBV19 and TRBJ2-3, the full variable domain reads DGGITQSPKYLFRKEGQNVTLSCEQNLNHDAMYWYRQDPGQGLRLIYYSQIVNDFQKGDIAEGYSVSREKKESFPLTVTSAQKNPTAFYLCASSPGLSDTQYFGPGTRLTVL.

This CDR3 is CASSYLWDSTWHQPQHF. The sequenced part of the CDR3 DNA is TGTGCCAGCAGTTACCTTTGGGACAGCACATGGCATCAGCCC. The V and J genes are TRBV6-2 or TRBV6-3 and TRBJ1-5, with 7 positions matching TRBD1. The read ends 3 residues shy of where the CDR3 ends; the end is completed using the germline J gene. V trimming: 2 bases; J trimming: 5 bases; junction bases outside the gene matches: 12. Germline V gene lookup returns CDR1 MNHEY and CDR2 SVGEGT. The CDR3 runs to 17 residues.

About this clone itself: The sequenced fragment ends 3 residues before the CDR3 boundary, so the rest is inferred from the germline J gene. The rearrangement joins TRBV20-1 to TRBJ2-3; 9 bases match TRBD2. V was pared by 0 bases and J by 4 bases, with 11 bases of the junction left unmatched. The CDR3 totals 17 residues. Per germline, CDR1 DFQATT and CDR2 SNEGSKA (reference sequence). The part of the CDR3 DNA that was read is TGCAGTGCTAGAGACCCCTCCATAGCGGGAGAGGCAGATACG. Its protein is CSARDPSIAGEADT. The whole CDR3 is CSARDPSIAGEADTQYF.

Details on this clone: Read sequence stops 3 residues before the CDR3 end, and the germline J gene provides the missing end. The rearrangement uses TRBV9 and TRBJ2-7, with 9 positions matching TRBD1. CDR3 size: 17 residues. V was pared by 1 base and J by 5 bases, with 13 bases of the junction left unmatched. From germline, CDR1 is SGDLS and CDR2 YYNGEE. The CDR3 loop reads CASSVTPYRDRADEQYF. The DNA read from the CDR3 is TGTGCCAGCAGCGTAACGCCATACCGGGACAGGGCCGACGAG.

With regard to this clone: From the germline J gene comes the end of the CDR3, since the read stops 3 residues before it. The V and J genes are TRBV7-9 and TRBJ2-3, with D possibly matching TRBD2 (5 bases). CDR3 length equals 14 residues. Germline assignment: CDR1 SEHNR and CDR2 FQNEAQ (reference sequence). Trimming took off 3 bases at V and 2 bases at J, with 9 bases between the two ends. The CDR3 loop reads CASSFAGSTDTQYF. The CDR3 bases that were read are TGTGCCAGCAGCTTTGCGGGTTCCACAGATACG.

A word on this clone: The read gets to within 3 residues of the CDR3 end, and the germline J gene fills in the rest. The chain joins TRBV5-1 to TRBJ2-2, with 8 bases identical to TRBD1. V lost 4 bases, J lost 6 bases, and 8 bases stayed unmatched. Germline V CDR1 and CDR2: SGHRS, YFSETQ. The CDR3 contains 15 residues. CDR3 DNA (partial): TGCGCCAGCAGCAGCAGGGGGCAGGTTGCCGGGGAG. Translating gives CASSSRGQVAGE. The CDR3 in its entirety is CASSSRGQVAGELFF.

In the case of this clone: The CDR3 is cut off 3 residues early in the read; its end comes from the germline J gene. The genes are TRBV20-1 and TRBJ2-3; D possibly corresponds to TRBD1 (5 bases). Germline loops: CDR1 DFQATT, CDR2 SNEGSKA (reference sequence). The CDR3 is 15 amino acids. Trimming left V 3 bases short and J 1 base short, with 14 bases between. CDR3 bases read: TGCAGTGCTAGGGTCAGGGTTGAGGGCACAGATACG. It codes for CSARVRVEGTDT. The whole CDR3 protein is CSARVRVEGTDTQYF.

Turning to this clone: The read halts 3 residues ahead of the CDR3 end, with the missing end drawn from the germline J gene. The chain recombines TRBV20-1 with TRBJ2-1; the match to TRBD2 covers 8 bases. Germline V gene sequence: CDR1 DFQATT, CDR2 SNEGSKA (reference sequence). V lost 0 bases to trimming and J lost 2 bases; unmatched junction nucleotides: 6. This CDR3 contains 16 residues. CDR3 bases read: TGCAGTGCTAGAGACCCTAGCGGGTGGACCTACAATGAG. It translates to CSARDPSGWTYNE. In full, the CDR3 is CSARDPSGWTYNEQFF.

Comments on this clone: The read ends 3 residues before the CDR3 terminus; that terminus is restored from the germline J gene. The V call is TRBV20-1, the J call TRBJ2-7; D is possibly TRBD1 (6 bases). CDR1 and CDR2 from the germline V gene are DFQATT and SNEGSKA (reference sequence). The CDR3 runs to 15 residues. V gave up 6 bases and J gave up 0 bases, with 18 bases separating them. The CDR3 loop is CSAPKTGFSSYEQYF. Partial CDR3 DNA: TGCAGTGCCCCCAAGACAGGTTTCTCCTCCTACGAG.

Concerning this clone itself: The sequence runs out 3 residues before the end of the CDR3; the remainder is reconstructed from the germline J gene. This chain uses TRBV30 with TRBJ1-2; no clear D. The CDR3 runs to 16 residues. Germline assignment: CDR1 GTSNPN and CDR2 SVGIG (reference sequence). CDR3 bases read: TGTGCCTGGAGTGTAGGACTCCAAACAGTCGGGGATGAC. Protein: CAWSVGLQTVGDD. Given in full, the CDR3 is CAWSVGLQTVGDDYTF.

In the case of this clone: The read is 3 residues too short to cover the CDR3 end, so that end is filled in from the germline J gene. The gene calls are TRBV29-1 and TRBJ2-1; the match to TRBD2 covers 12 bases. From germline, CDR1 is SQVTM and CDR2 ANQGSEA. The CDR3 loop spans 18 amino acids. V lost 7 bases, J lost 4 bases, and 17 bases stayed unmatched. This CDR3 reads CSAQTGTSGLRGYNEQFF. The CDR3 DNA, read in part, is TGCAGCGCACAAACCGGGACTAGCGGGCTTCGGGGTTACAATGAG.

Comment on this clone: The read ends 3 residues shy of where the CDR3 ends; the end is completed using the germline J gene. The sample holds other DNA sequences that translate to the same CDR3. This rearrangement joins TRBV5-1 to TRBJ2-3; 15 bases are a match to TRBD2. The CDR3 extends over 16 amino acids. Germline V lookup: CDR1 SGHRS, CDR2 YFSETQ. Trimming removed 6 bases from V and 0 bases from J; junction bases left unmatched: 2. The CDR3 region is CASTGTSGRSTDTQYF. The CDR3 DNA, read in part, is TGCGCCAGCACCGGGACTAGCGGGAGGAGCACAGATACG.

The DNA read from the CDR3 is TGTGCCAATAAGCCTACAAGACAGGGGCGGAACACTGAA. The encoded protein is CANKPTRQGRNTE. The whole CDR3 reads CANKPTRQGRNTEAFF. V usage is TRBV2 and J usage is TRBJ1-1, with 8 bases matching TRBD1. The read terminates 3 residues before the CDR3 end, so the remaining end is supplied by the germline J gene. This CDR3 comprises 16 residues. Germline lookup yields CDR1 SNHLY and CDR2 FYNNEI. V shed 10 bases and J 1 base; nucleotides not matched to a gene: 14.

For this clone: The CDR3 goes on 3 residues after the read ends, and that part is filled in from the germline J gene. The V and J genes are TRBV10-3 and TRBJ1-2, with 8 bases lining up with TRBD1. With 6 bases clipped from V and 7 bases from J, the junction kept 7 bases outside the gene matches. The CDR3 spans 13 residues. Germline values: CDR1 ENHRY, CDR2 SYGVKD. The CDR3: CAIRTGEKGGYTF. The CDR3 DNA, read in part, is TGTGCCATCAGGACAGGGGAGAAGGGTGGC.

In regard to this clone: The CDR3 end falls 3 residues outside the read, so it is completed with the germline J gene. The chain couples TRBV2 to TRBJ1-4; D might be TRBD1 (5 bases). Germline assignment: CDR1 SNHLY and CDR2 FYNNEI. The CDR3 runs to 18 residues. The V gene lost 6 bases and the J gene lost 2 bases, with 22 bases spanning the gap. The CDR3 loop reads CASSLDRTGGATNEKLFF. The sequenced CDR3 bases are TGTGCCAGCAGCCTCGACAGAACCGGCGGGGCGACTAATGAAAAA.

CDR3 DNA, as far as it was read: TGCAGCGTTGACCCGACAGGGGCCGAG. Its protein product is CSVDPTGAE. The CDR3 reads in full as CSVDPTGAEQYF. The chain links TRBV29-1 to TRBJ2-7; TRBD1 agrees at 8 bases. The read is 3 residues too short to cover the CDR3 end, so that end is filled in from the germline J gene. The ends lost 3 bases at V and 6 bases at J; junction bases unmatched: 4. Germline loops: CDR1 SQVTM, CDR2 ANQGSEA. The CDR3 runs 12 residues.

On this clone: The CDR3 end is not reached by the read, which stops 3 residues before it; the germline J gene fills it in. The V call is TRBV5-5, the J call TRBJ1-2, with D maybe TRBD1 (6 bases). The CDR3 has 15 residues. Trimming removed 4 bases from V and 3 bases from J, with 16 bases in between. Per germline, CDR1 SGHKS and CDR2 YYEKEE (reference sequence). Partial CDR3 DNA: TGTGCCAGCAGCGGCGAACCAGGGGACGACTATGGC. It yields the protein CASSGEPGDDYG. The whole CDR3 sequence is CASSGEPGDDYGYTF.